Below, 7 T cell receptor beta chains from the same sample are listed, as sequenced in a study of cytomegalovirus exposure and HLA in healthy donors. It was with 60 Vbeta and 13 Jbeta primers that the PCR ran. TCRdb's copy holds only in-frame clones and misses some; the assay was immunoSEQ multiplex PCR. This repertoire shows 110,000 or so clones, 73% found once; its top ten account for 8.4%. Sequenced sample: PBMCs. These receptors were collected from a man aged 40-50 years in good health and CMV-seronegative.

In this sample, this clone turned up a few times. This chain joins TRBV7-2 and TRBJ1-5; TRBD1 matches at 8 bases. After removal of 4 bases from V and 6 bases from J, the junction contained 8 bases not matched to a gene. Germline-derived CDR1 and CDR2 are SGHTA and FQGNSA. This CDR3 has 15 amino acids. CDR3 sequence reads: CASSSGQGRAQPQHF. The DNA for the CDR3 is TGTGCCAGCAGCTCCGGACAGGGAAGGGCTCAGCCCCAGCATTTT.

The V call is TRBV5-1, the J call TRBJ2-3; 8 positions agree with TRBD2. Germline trimming cut 0 bases from V and 4 bases from J; bases unmatched to any gene: 4. The germline V gene encodes CDR1 SGHRS and CDR2 YFSETQ. This CDR3 is 15 amino acids long. CDR3 DNA sequence: TGCGCCAGCAGCTTGGGGGGACTAGATCCAGATACGCAGTATTTT. This codes for CASSLGGLDPDTQYF.

This clone appeared once. The chain couples TRBV2 to TRBJ2-7, with 10 nucleotides matching TRBD1. The CDR3 extends over 19 amino acids. Germline V CDR1 and CDR2: SNHLY, FYNNEI. V dropped 4 bases and J dropped 4; count of bases not matched to a gene: 19. The CDR3 reads CASSGWDRGKMQIRYEQYF. CDR3 sequence (DNA): TGTGCCAGCAGTGGATGGGACAGGGGAAAGATGCAGATCCGATACGAGCAGTACTTC.

V gene TRBV7-9 combines with J gene TRBJ2-3, with 9 bases aligning to TRBD2. V was clipped by 4 bases and J by 4 bases; unmatched bases: 6. Germline CDR1 and CDR2: SEHNR and FQNEAQ (reference sequence). This CDR3 spans 15 amino acids. CDR3 region: CASSSSGLAPDTQYF. CDR3 DNA sequence: TGTGCCAGCAGCTCTTCGGGACTAGCTCCAGATACGCAGTATTTT.

This clone occurred a few times. The CDR3 loop reads CASSVAPTSGGAQETQYF. The DNA of the CDR3 is TGTGCCAGCAGCGTAGCTCCTACTAGCGGGGGGGCACAAGAGACCCAGTACTTC. The rearrangement uses TRBV9 and TRBJ2-5; 13 nucleotides align to TRBD2. CDR3 length: 18 residues. In germline, CDR1 is SGDLS, CDR2 YYNGEE. Trimming at V came to 0 bases and at J to 2 bases, leaving 7 bases not matched to a gene. The full variable domain, its missing parts supplied by reference TRBV9 and TRBJ2-5, is DSGVTQTPKHLITATGQRVTLRCSPRSGDLSVYWYQQSLDQGLQFLIQYYNGEERAKGNILERFSAQQFPDLHSELNLSSLELGDSALYFCASSVAPTSGGAQETQYFGPGTRLLVL.

The V call is TRBV4-1, the J call TRBJ2-2; 15 nucleotides match TRBD2. The V gene end was trimmed by 3 bases and the J gene end by 7 bases; junction bases not matched to a gene: 15. The CDR3 runs 20 residues. Germline V lookup: CDR1 MGHRA, CDR2 YSYEKL. The CDR3 is CASSQAHLGLAGGVNGELFF. The CDR3, as DNA: TGCGCCAGCAGCCAGGCTCACCTGGGACTAGCGGGGGGTGTGAACGGGGAGCTGTTTTTT.

This chain connects TRBV30 to TRBJ1-4; D gene ambiguous. The V gene's germline CDR1 is GTSNPN and CDR2 SVGIG (reference sequence). The CDR3 covers 13 residues. Trimming took off 4 bases at V and 8 bases at J, with 14 bases between the two ends. CDR3 protein: CAWNPGLLEKLFF. In DNA, the CDR3 is TGTGCCTGGAACCCCGGACTGCTCGAAAAACTGTTTTTT.